These 12 T cell receptor beta chains were all obtained from the same sample, sequenced in a study of blood T cell repertoires in COVID-19 (dated by TCRdb to about 2020). Library construction relied on the immunoSEQ multiplex PCR assay. TCRdb mirrors the immuneACCESS table, restricted to in-frame sequences. Some clones are absent from its copies; in checked studies, under half trace to an unresolved V gene, and the reason for the others is unknown. The sample includes some 110,000 clones, with roughly nine tenths observed a single time. The biggest ten clones account for roughly 4.6% of the sample. The material sequenced was peripheral blood. The source of these receptors is a human donor in a cohort sampled during active COVID-19.

Note on this clone: This sample also contains other DNA sequences that code for the same CDR3. The V call is TRBV5-1, the J call TRBJ1-1; the match to TRBD1 covers 9 bases. The trim removed 0 bases at V and 1 base at J, leaving 4 bases unmatched. Looked up from germline, CDR1 is SGHRS and CDR2 is YFSETQ. This CDR3 has 16 residues. In nucleotides, the CDR3 is TGCGCCAGCAGCTTGGCTTTGGGACAGGGGAACACTGAAGCTTTCTTT. It is translated as CASSLALGQGNTEAFF.

The chain has TRBV18 and TRBJ2-6; TRBD1 matches 7 bases. The CDR3 runs 17 residues. Germline values: CDR1 KGHSH, CDR2 LQKENI. V lost 3 bases to trimming and J lost 2 bases; unmatched junction nucleotides: 7. CDR3 amino acids: CASSPQQGVPGANVLTF. In DNA, the CDR3 is TGTGCCAGCTCACCCCAGCAGGGGGTCCCTGGGGCCAACGTCCTGACTTTC.

V gene TRBV12-3 or TRBV12-4 combines with J gene TRBJ2-7; tentatively, D is TRBD1 (5 bases). CDR3 length equals 12 residues. Trimming removed 5 bases at V and 3 bases at J, with 8 bases between. This CDR3 reads CASSRTFYEQYF. In nucleotides, the CDR3 is TGTGCCAGCAGTCGGACATTCTACGAGCAGTACTTC.

The table lists this clone with a few counts. J is TRBJ2-1 and V is TRBV4-3; TRBD2 is a possible D gene (7 bases). Trimming removed 4 bases from V and 8 bases from J, with 18 bases in between. Germline-derived CDR1 and CDR2 are LGHNA and YSLEER. This CDR3 spans 15 amino acids. This chain's CDR3 is CASSPTGGKSDEQFF. DNA for the CDR3: TGCGCCAGCAGCCCTACGGGGGGCAAATCAGATGAGCAGTTCTTC.

V is TRBV19 and J is TRBJ1-5; D is unresolved. Germline V CDR1 and CDR2: LNHDA, SQIVND (reference sequence). V was cut by 5 bases and J by 4 bases, with 18 bases left in between. The CDR3 spans 16 residues. CDR3 sequence (DNA): TGTGCCAGTAGTGGCTCGTTGGCTTCGGGAAATCAGCCCCAGCATTTT. Translating it yields CASSGSLASGNQPQHF.

The chain joins TRBV7-2 to TRBJ2-7; D is possibly TRBD1 (7 bases). The CDR3 length is 15 residues. CDR1 SGHTA and CDR2 FQGNSA come from the germline V gene. The V gene lost 4 bases and the J gene lost 1 base, with 14 bases spanning the gap. CDR3 sequence reads: CASSYRQGGSYEQYF. Written as DNA, the CDR3 is TGTGCCAGCAGCTATCGACAGGGAGGTTCCTACGAGCAGTACTTC.

This CDR3 reads CASSERGTGFYGYTF. Written as DNA, the CDR3 is TGTGCCAGCAGTGAAAGGGGGACAGGGTTCTATGGCTACACCTTC. The chain combines TRBV2 with TRBJ1-2, with 9 positions matching TRBD1. This CDR3 is built from 15 residues. J was trimmed by 4 bases and V by 2 bases; bases with no gene match: 5. Germline V gene sequence: CDR1 SNHLY, CDR2 FYNNEI.

The chain employs TRBV7-3 and TRBJ2-1, with 9 bases that match TRBD2. The CDR3 has 15 residues. Germline V CDR1 and CDR2: SGHTA, FQGTGA. V lost 5 bases and J lost 0; bases outside the gene matches: 2. CDR3 sequence: CASSDSGGSYNEQFF. Written as DNA, the CDR3 is TGTGCCAGCAGCGATAGCGGGGGCTCCTACAATGAGCAGTTCTTC.

The gene calls are TRBV5-1 and TRBJ2-2, with 11 bases lining up with TRBD2. Germline V gene lookup returns CDR1 SGHRS and CDR2 YFSETQ. With V trimmed by 1 base and J by 5 bases, 1 base remained unmatched. The CDR3 has 15 residues. CDR3 residues: CASSLIAGGTGELFF. CDR3 nucleotide sequence: TGCGCCAGCAGCTTGATAGCGGGAGGGACCGGGGAGCTGTTTTTT.

This CDR3 is CASGWEPGERETQYF. The CDR3 DNA sequence: TGTGCTAGTGGTTGGGAGCCAGGGGAGAGGGAGACCCAGTACTTC. The rearrangement joins TRBV12-5 to TRBJ2-5; possibly TRBD1 for D (6 bases). The CDR3 has 15 amino acids. In germline, CDR1 is LGHNT, CDR2 FRNRAP. Trimming stripped 4 bases from V and 5 bases from J, with 17 bases between.

This clone showed up just once. DNA for the CDR3: TGTGCCATTACCGCGGCGGGGTTCACAGATACGCAGTATTTT. Protein: CAITAAGFTDTQYF. This sequence joins TRBV7-2 and TRBJ2-3, with TRBD2 as a possible D gene (6 bases). The CDR3 runs 14 residues. Between the trimmed V and J ends, which lost 10 bases and 2 bases, there was a span of 16 bases. Germline V gene data show CDR1 as SGHTA and CDR2 as FQGNSA.

This clone was recorded a few times. V is TRBV7-3 and J is TRBJ2-5, with 7 bases identical to TRBD2. Germline V CDR1 and CDR2: SGHTA, FQGTGA. Unmatched junction bases numbered 7, after V lost 4 bases and J lost 2 bases. The CDR3 extends over 15 amino acids. In DNA form, the CDR3 reads TGTGCCAGCAGCTCTAGCGGCGGGAAGCAAGAGACCCAGTACTTC. It translates to CASSSSGGKQETQYF.